The entry below gives a single TCR beta chain sequence along with its context. Its specificity is unknown. MiXCR, applied by TCRdb to the RT-PCR reads, yields one record per CDR3 protein. The sample shows 200,000 to 300,000 distinct CDR3 sequences, 9% to 15% of them seen only once. This sample is part of a study of response to subunit inactivated influenza vaccine. Study outcomes and limitations: Few new T cells, the authors suggested, are recruited by each seasonal influenza vaccination.

V gave up 0 bases and J gave up 7 bases; unmatched junction bases: 6. Germline V lookup: CDR1 SGHRS, CDR2 YFSETQ. The CDR3 length is 15 residues. The material sequenced was non-naive T cells sorted from PBMCs, taken approximately 15 days before vaccination. This sequence joins TRBV5-1 and TRBJ2-1, with TRBD2 matching 8 bases. The sequence was collected from a man aged 45-60 years who received an inactivated influenza vaccine. CDR3 nucleotides: TGCGCCAGCAGCTTGGTGTTAGCGGGAAGGAATGAGCAGTTCTTC. The encoded protein is CASSLVLAGRNEQFF. Based on the CDR3 plus reference TRBV5-1 and TRBJ2-1, the full variable domain is KAGVTQTPRYLIKTRGQQVTLSCSPISGHRSVSWYQQTPGQGLQFLFEYFSETQRNKGNFPGRFSGRQFSNSRSEMNVSTLELGDSALYLCASSLVLAGRNEQFFGPGTRLTVL.